This is a list of T cell receptor beta chains from one sample in a study of long-term antiretroviral therapy in people with HIV. Data came from immunoSEQ multiplex PCR; TCRdb stores just in-frame clones and leaves some out. Of 20,000 to 30,000 clones listed, more than 75% are singletons. Sequenced material: unsorted PBMCs, taken 4.4 years after starting antiretroviral therapy. The receptor set was obtained from a man aged 25 to 40 with HIV. Each CDR3 is given with its conserved first and last residue. A D gene is named only where the DNA matches it firmly. Size is stated for part of the rows, as once, few or many counts, or as a class when the clone is expanded.

j_call: TRBJ1-1
v_call: TRBV5-6
clone_size: NA
d_call: TRBD1
cdr3_aa: CASRETGGLTEAFF
cdr3_nt: TGTGCCAGCAGGGAGACAGGGGGTTTGACTGAAGCTTTCTTT

j_call: TRBJ1-1
v_call: TRBV7-2
clone_size: medium-sized
d_call: NA
cdr3_aa: CASSRGRTEAFF
cdr3_nt: TGTGCCAGCAGCCGAGGGCGCACTGAAGCTTTCTTT

j_call: TRBJ2-1
v_call: TRBV5-6
clone_size: NA
d_call: TRBD2
cdr3_aa: CASSSGTSGGIYTHEQFF
cdr3_nt: TGTGCCAGCAGCTCCGGGACTAGCGGGGGGATCTACACCCATGAGCAGTTCTTC

j_call: TRBJ1-2
v_call: TRBV7-9
clone_size: few
d_call: NA
cdr3_aa: CASSLADPGPRSGYTF
cdr3_nt: TGTGCCAGCAGCTTAGCGGATCCCGGACCGAGGAGTGGCTACACCTTC

j_call: TRBJ1-1
v_call: TRBV5-1
clone_size: NA
d_call: TRBD1
cdr3_aa: CASQPGGGPLQPAFF
cdr3_nt: TGCGCCAGCCAACCCGGAGGGGGCCCGTTACAGCCGGCTTTCTTT

j_call: TRBJ2-7
v_call: TRBV9
clone_size: NA
d_call: TRBD1
cdr3_aa: CASSVSGQGAYEQYF
cdr3_nt: TGTGCCAGCAGCGTCTCGGGACAGGGCGCGTACGAGCAGTACTTC

j_call: TRBJ2-7
v_call: TRBV18
clone_size: NA
d_call: NA
cdr3_aa: CASSPERGWVDEQYF
cdr3_nt: TGTGCCAGCTCACCTGAGAGGGGGTGGGTCGACGAGCAGTACTTC

j_call: TRBJ2-7
v_call: TRBV10-3
clone_size: NA
d_call: NA
cdr3_aa: CAIAASSYEQYF
cdr3_nt: TGTGCCATCGCCGCGAGCTCCTACGAGCAGTACTTC

j_call: TRBJ1-2
v_call: TRBV11-2
clone_size: NA
d_call: NA
cdr3_aa: CASSLDPLRSNYGYTF
cdr3_nt: TGTGCCAGCAGCTTAGATCCCCTCAGATCTAACTATGGCTACACCTTC

j_call: TRBJ1-2
v_call: TRBV7-2
clone_size: NA
d_call: TRBD1
cdr3_aa: CASSSGQFNYGYTF
cdr3_nt: TGTGCCAGCAGCTCGGGACAGTTTAACTATGGCTACACCTTC

j_call: TRBJ2-3
v_call: TRBV5-4
clone_size: NA
d_call: NA
cdr3_aa: CASSLLPPGLSATDTQYF
cdr3_nt: TGTGCCAGCAGCCTGCTTCCGCCGGGCCTTAGCGCAACAGATACGCAGTATTTT

j_call: TRBJ2-5
v_call: TRBV29-1
clone_size: NA
d_call: NA
cdr3_aa: CSVLMGLQQETQYF
cdr3_nt: TGCAGCGTCCTCATGGGACTCCAGCAAGAGACCCAGTACTTC

j_call: TRBJ1-3
v_call: TRBV28
clone_size: NA
d_call: NA
cdr3_aa: CASSLPGGASGNTIYF
cdr3_nt: TGTGCCAGCAGTTTACCCGGGGGGGCGTCTGGAAACACCATATATTTT

j_call: TRBJ1-3
v_call: TRBV18
clone_size: NA
d_call: NA
cdr3_aa: CASLRPDRGNTIYF
cdr3_nt: TGTGCCAGCTTAAGACCGGACAGAGGAAACACCATATATTTT

j_call: TRBJ2-7
v_call: TRBV19
clone_size: NA
d_call: NA
cdr3_aa: CASSRGSEQYF
cdr3_nt: TGTGCCAGTAGCCGAGGGTCCGAGCAGTACTTC

j_call: TRBJ2-1
v_call: TRBV6-6
clone_size: NA
d_call: NA
cdr3_aa: CASSFDRDQFF
cdr3_nt: TGTGCCAGCAGTTTCGACAGAGACCAGTTCTTC

j_call: TRBJ1-5
v_call: TRBV19
clone_size: NA
d_call: NA
cdr3_aa: CATSSQSNQPQHF
cdr3_nt: TGTGCCACCTCGTCGCAGAGCAATCAGCCCCAGCATTTT

j_call: TRBJ2-7
v_call: TRBV5-4
clone_size: NA
d_call: NA
cdr3_aa: CASSLGGATGSYEQYF
cdr3_nt: TGTGCCAGCAGCTTGGGTGGAGCGACGGGCTCCTACGAGCAGTACTTC

j_call: TRBJ1-1
v_call: TRBV29-1
clone_size: NA
d_call: NA
cdr3_aa: CSVFQGATEAFF
cdr3_nt: TGCAGCGTTTTCCAGGGCGCCACTGAAGCTTTCTTT

j_call: TRBJ2-5
v_call: TRBV7-9
clone_size: NA
d_call: NA
cdr3_aa: CASSFWGEELLETQYF
cdr3_nt: TGTGCCAGCAGCTTTTGGGGGGAAGAGCTCCTGGAGACCCAGTACTTC

j_call: TRBJ1-2
v_call: TRBV4-2
clone_size: once
d_call: NA
cdr3_aa: CASSQDPKGATFYGYTF
cdr3_nt: TGTGCCAGCAGCCAAGATCCCAAAGGGGCGACCTTCTATGGCTACACCTTC

j_call: TRBJ1-1
v_call: TRBV10-3
clone_size: NA
d_call: NA
cdr3_aa: CAIRGVNTEAFF
cdr3_nt: TGTGCCATCAGAGGAGTGAACACTGAAGCTTTCTTT

j_call: TRBJ2-7
v_call: TRBV7-2
clone_size: few
d_call: NA
cdr3_aa: CASSFEPAAYEQYF
cdr3_nt: TGTGCCAGCAGCTTTGAACCGGCGGCATACGAGCAGTACTTC

j_call: TRBJ2-5
v_call: TRBV5-6
clone_size: NA
d_call: TRBD1
cdr3_aa: CASSFDRGQETQYF
cdr3_nt: TGTGCCAGCAGCTTCGACAGGGGGCAAGAGACCCAGTACTTC

j_call: TRBJ2-1
v_call: TRBV18
clone_size: NA
d_call: NA
cdr3_aa: CASSPLSGGNEQFF
cdr3_nt: TGTGCCAGCTCACCACTCTCAGGTGGGAATGAGCAGTTCTTC

j_call: TRBJ2-5
v_call: TRBV6-5
clone_size: NA
d_call: NA
cdr3_aa: CASSYSPRRETQYF
cdr3_nt: TGTGCCAGCAGTTACTCGCCCCGCCGGGAGACCCAGTACTTC

j_call: TRBJ1-2
v_call: TRBV13
clone_size: few
d_call: NA
cdr3_aa: CASSWATLDYTF
cdr3_nt: TGTGCCAGCAGCTGGGCCACCTTGGACTACACCTTC

j_call: TRBJ1-1
v_call: TRBV6-5
clone_size: NA
d_call: TRBD1
cdr3_aa: CASSRTGRNTEAFF
cdr3_nt: TGTGCCAGCAGCAGGACAGGGCGGAACACTGAAGCTTTCTTT

j_call: TRBJ2-7
v_call: TRBV28
clone_size: NA
d_call: NA
cdr3_aa: CASSLGGRGDYEQYF
cdr3_nt: TGTGCCAGCAGTTTAGGGGGCAGGGGTGACTACGAGCAGTACTTC

j_call: TRBJ2-7
v_call: TRBV5-1
clone_size: NA
d_call: NA
cdr3_aa: CASSYGLNYEQYF
cdr3_nt: TGCGCCAGCAGTTACGGACTGAACTACGAGCAGTACTTC

j_call: TRBJ2-7
v_call: TRBV28
clone_size: NA
d_call: TRBD2
cdr3_aa: CASSLSFGGGYSYEQYF
cdr3_nt: TGTGCCAGCAGTTTATCATTCGGGGGGGGCTACTCCTACGAGCAGTACTTC

j_call: TRBJ2-7
v_call: TRBV2
clone_size: few
d_call: NA
cdr3_aa: CASSGPLSSYEQYF
cdr3_nt: TGTGCCAGCAGCGGGCCCCTCAGTTCCTACGAGCAGTACTTC

j_call: TRBJ1-2
v_call: TRBV5-1
clone_size: NA
d_call: NA
cdr3_aa: CASSLDRRTYGYTF
cdr3_nt: TGCGCCAGCAGCCTGGACCGACGGACCTATGGCTACACCTTC

j_call: TRBJ2-7
v_call: TRBV19
clone_size: NA
d_call: NA
cdr3_aa: CATSARYEQYF
cdr3_nt: TGTGCCACTTCAGCCAGGTACGAGCAGTACTTC

j_call: TRBJ2-7
v_call: TRBV19
clone_size: few
d_call: NA
cdr3_aa: CASSIGQGVDEQYF
cdr3_nt: TGTGCCAGTAGTATCGGGCAGGGAGTCGACGAGCAGTACTTC

j_call: TRBJ1-2
v_call: TRBV27
clone_size: NA
d_call: NA
cdr3_aa: CASSLKGRGYTF
cdr3_nt: TGTGCCAGCAGTTTAAAAGGACGTGGCTACACCTTC

j_call: TRBJ1-2
v_call: TRBV10-3
clone_size: NA
d_call: NA
cdr3_aa: CAISDSGNYGYTF
cdr3_nt: TGTGCCATCAGTGATTCGGGAAACTATGGCTACACCTTC

j_call: TRBJ2-3
v_call: TRBV7-2
clone_size: NA
d_call: TRBD2
cdr3_aa: CASSWTSGGVSDTQYF
cdr3_nt: TGTGCCAGCAGTTGGACTAGCGGGGGGGTTTCAGATACGCAGTATTTT

j_call: TRBJ2-7
v_call: TRBV7-2
clone_size: NA
d_call: TRBD1
cdr3_aa: CASRPPGQGMSYEQYF
cdr3_nt: TGTGCCAGCAGACCACCGGGACAGGGGATGTCCTACGAGCAGTACTTC

j_call: TRBJ1-2
v_call: TRBV2
clone_size: NA
d_call: NA
cdr3_aa: CASQKDYGYTF
cdr3_nt: TGTGCCAGCCAAAAAGACTATGGCTACACCTTC

j_call: TRBJ1-2
v_call: TRBV19
clone_size: NA
d_call: NA
cdr3_aa: CASSMAGDYYGYTF
cdr3_nt: TGTGCCAGTAGTATGGCCGGGGACTACTATGGCTACACCTTC

j_call: TRBJ1-4
v_call: TRBV2
clone_size: NA
d_call: TRBD1
cdr3_aa: CASSEARDRGFF
cdr3_nt: TGTGCCAGCAGTGAAGCAAGGGACAGGGGTTTTTTT

j_call: TRBJ1-2
v_call: TRBV6-5
clone_size: NA
d_call: NA
cdr3_aa: CASTARGGNYGYTF
cdr3_nt: TGTGCCAGCACCGCGCGGGGGGGGAACTATGGCTACACCTTC

j_call: TRBJ2-5
v_call: TRBV14
clone_size: NA
d_call: TRBD1
cdr3_aa: CASSYLFRDRVETQYF
cdr3_nt: TGTGCCAGCAGCTACCTTTTCCGGGACAGGGTAGAGACCCAGTACTTC

j_call: TRBJ2-3
v_call: TRBV19
clone_size: NA
d_call: NA
cdr3_aa: CASSISDLTDTQYF
cdr3_nt: TGTGCCAGTAGTATTTCAGACCTCACAGATACGCAGTATTTT

j_call: TRBJ1-1
v_call: TRBV4-1
clone_size: NA
d_call: TRBD1
cdr3_aa: CASSLIQGAKGTEAFF
cdr3_nt: TGCGCCAGCAGCCTCATCCAGGGGGCGAAAGGCACTGAAGCTTTCTTT

j_call: TRBJ2-7
v_call: TRBV19
clone_size: NA
d_call: NA
cdr3_aa: CASSTFPSSAYEQYF
cdr3_nt: TGTGCCAGTAGTACCTTCCCGAGCAGTGCCTACGAGCAGTACTTC

j_call: TRBJ2-7
v_call: TRBV27
clone_size: once
d_call: NA
cdr3_aa: CASSPRTGRDEQYF
cdr3_nt: TGTGCCAGCAGTCCCCGGACAGGGAGGGACGAGCAGTACTTC

j_call: TRBJ1-1
v_call: TRBV19
clone_size: once
d_call: NA
cdr3_aa: CASRRGAATEAFF
cdr3_nt: TGTGCCAGTCGGCGGGGGGCAGCGACTGAAGCTTTCTTT

j_call: TRBJ2-4
v_call: TRBV2
clone_size: NA
d_call: NA
cdr3_aa: CASSEGTDIQYF
cdr3_nt: TGTGCCAGCAGTGAGGGGACGGACATTCAGTACTTC

j_call: TRBJ2-7
v_call: TRBV6-1
clone_size: few
d_call: NA
cdr3_aa: CASSEGGYEQYF
cdr3_nt: TGTGCCAGCAGTGAAGGAGGCTACGAGCAGTACTTC

j_call: TRBJ1-2
v_call: TRBV9
clone_size: NA
d_call: NA
cdr3_aa: CASSVESGPDYGYTF
cdr3_nt: TGTGCCAGCAGCGTAGAGTCGGGGCCTGATTATGGCTACACCTTC

j_call: TRBJ2-2
v_call: TRBV28
clone_size: once
d_call: NA
cdr3_aa: CATAGATGELFF
cdr3_nt: TGTGCCACTGCCGGGGCCACCGGGGAGCTGTTTTTT

j_call: TRBJ2-7
v_call: TRBV6-5
clone_size: NA
d_call: NA
cdr3_aa: CASSYFSGSSYEQYF
cdr3_nt: TGTGCCAGCAGTTATTTCAGCGGGTCGTCCTACGAGCAGTACTTC

j_call: TRBJ1-6
v_call: TRBV7-9
clone_size: NA
d_call: NA
cdr3_aa: CASSSAGNNSPLHF
cdr3_nt: TGTGCCAGCAGCTCCGCGGGGAATAATTCACCCCTCCACTTT

j_call: TRBJ1-2
v_call: TRBV6-5
clone_size: NA
d_call: NA
cdr3_aa: CASSPWGIGYTF
cdr3_nt: TGTGCCAGCAGTCCTTGGGGGATTGGCTACACCTTC

j_call: TRBJ2-3
v_call: TRBV7-9
clone_size: NA
d_call: NA
cdr3_aa: CATSRGSDTQYF
cdr3_nt: TGTGCCACCTCACGCGGTTCGGATACGCAGTATTTT